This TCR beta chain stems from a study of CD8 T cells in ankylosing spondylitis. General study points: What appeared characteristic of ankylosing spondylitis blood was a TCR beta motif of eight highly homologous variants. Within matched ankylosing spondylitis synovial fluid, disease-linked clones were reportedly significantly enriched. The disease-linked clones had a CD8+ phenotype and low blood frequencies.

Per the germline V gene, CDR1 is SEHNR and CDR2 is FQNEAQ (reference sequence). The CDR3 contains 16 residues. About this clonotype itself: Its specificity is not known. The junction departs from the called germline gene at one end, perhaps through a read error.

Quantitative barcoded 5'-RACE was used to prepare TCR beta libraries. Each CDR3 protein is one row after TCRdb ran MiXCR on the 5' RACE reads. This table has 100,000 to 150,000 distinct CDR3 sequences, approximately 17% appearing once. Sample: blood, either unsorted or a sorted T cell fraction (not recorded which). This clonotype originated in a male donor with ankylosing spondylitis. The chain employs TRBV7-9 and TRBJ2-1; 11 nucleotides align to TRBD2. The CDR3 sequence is CASSTSLAGGPGLSSF. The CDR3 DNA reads TGTGCCAGCAGCACTAGTTTAGCGGGAGGGCCTGGTCTTTCGAGCTTC.